The clone carrying this T cell receptor (beta chain) was found many times. J was trimmed by 6 bases and V by 5 bases; bases with no gene match: 13. The CDR3 consists of 17 residues. This entry is derived from a study of T cells in Graves' hyperthyroidism and ophthalmopathy. TCR beta CDR3 regions were amplified from RNA transcripts. First-round RT-PCR targeting the TCR CDR3 was performed with the HTBI primer set. MiXCR was run by TCRdb on the multiplex PCR reads, yielding one entry per CDR3 protein. The table records approximately 560,000 distinct CDR3 sequences, approximately 15% of them present only once.

The sequence was obtained from a woman in her twenties or thirties with Graves' hyperthyroidism. The V gene is TRBV12-3 or TRBV12-4, the J gene TRBJ1-5; 10 nucleotides line up with TRBD1. Specimen: blood. CDR3 amino acids: CASSPGTGVESVQPQHF. CDR3 nucleotides: TGTGCCAGCAGTCCCGGGACAGGGGTGGAGTCCGTTCAGCCCCAGCATTTT.